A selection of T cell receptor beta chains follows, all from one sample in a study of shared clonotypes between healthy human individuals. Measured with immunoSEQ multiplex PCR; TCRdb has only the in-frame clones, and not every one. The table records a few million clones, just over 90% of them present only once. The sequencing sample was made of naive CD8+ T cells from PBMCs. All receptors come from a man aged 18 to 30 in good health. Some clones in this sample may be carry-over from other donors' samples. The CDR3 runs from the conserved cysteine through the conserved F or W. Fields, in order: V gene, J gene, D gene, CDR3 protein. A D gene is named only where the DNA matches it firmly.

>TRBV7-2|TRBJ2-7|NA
CASSFGQGPYEQYF
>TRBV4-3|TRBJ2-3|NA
CASSQDGSGRHTDTQYF
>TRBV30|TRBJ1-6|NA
CAWRSEEDSPLHF
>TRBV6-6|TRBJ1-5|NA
CASSYEQGIQPQHF
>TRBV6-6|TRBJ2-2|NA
CASSYVGSGSGELFF
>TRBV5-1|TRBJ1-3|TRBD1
CASSSGRGLENTIYF
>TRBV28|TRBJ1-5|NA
CASSFEGGFLQPQHF
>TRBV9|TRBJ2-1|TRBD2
CASSPLAGAYNEQFF
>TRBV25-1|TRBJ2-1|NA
CASSEGSGIDNEQFF
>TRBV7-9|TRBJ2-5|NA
CASSIDSGEGTQYF
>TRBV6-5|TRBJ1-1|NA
CASSYSGSVNTEAFF
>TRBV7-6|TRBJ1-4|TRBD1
CASSPRTGGEEKLFF
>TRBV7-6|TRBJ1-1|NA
CASSLDRDTMNTEAFF
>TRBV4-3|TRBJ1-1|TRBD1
CASSQVTRTGDLREAFF
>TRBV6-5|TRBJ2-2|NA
CASSYGGLLSPGELFF
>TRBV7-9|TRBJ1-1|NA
CASSAGDTEAFF
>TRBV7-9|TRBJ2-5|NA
CASSTRDLQETQYF
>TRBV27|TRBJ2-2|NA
CASSPPGELFF
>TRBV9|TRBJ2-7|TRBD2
CASSVASGTYEQYF
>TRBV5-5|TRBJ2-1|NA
CASSAVPRPANEQFF
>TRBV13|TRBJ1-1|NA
CASSDLKTFF
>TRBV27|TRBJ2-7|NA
CASSLEDSRWGAYEQYF